This note documents a single TCR beta chain sequence. Repertoires were generated with immunoSEQ multiplex PCR, while TCRdb's copy carries only in-frame clones and drops some. Of around 80,000 clones listed, approximately 94% are singletons. This CDR3 comprises 14 residues. Germline CDR1 SGHRS, CDR2 YFSETQ. Trimming removed 3 bases from V and 4 bases from J; junction bases left unmatched: 5. This entry belongs to a study of technical replicates of blood from several donors. The specimen sequenced was T cells isolated from PBMCs. The sequence was obtained from a human donor in good health. This chain joins TRBV5-1 and TRBJ2-3; TRBD2 agrees at 7 bases. In DNA, the CDR3 is TGCGCCAGCAGCTCAATGCTAGCGGCAGATACGCAGTATTTT. Encoded protein: CASSSMLAADTQYF.